These 20 T cell receptor beta chains were all obtained from the same sample, sequenced in a study of blood T cells in healthy people across ages. The authors ran a second PCR of about 6 to 12 cycles using a sample-barcoded 5' primer and a J-beta primer mix. From the 5' RACE reads, TCRdb called clonotypes with MiXCR, one entry per CDR3 protein. This table holds over 1,500,000 distinct CDR3 sequences, approximately 39% found once. Material for sequencing was blood. These receptor sequences come from a human donor in good health.

This chain connects TRBV20-1 to TRBJ1-1, with no clear D. This CDR3 contains 12 residues. Germline values: CDR1 DFQATT, CDR2 SNEGSKA (reference sequence). The ends were cut back, 0 bases at V and 1 base at J, with 3 bases in the middle. The CDR3 sequence is CSARDPNTEAFF. The CDR3 nucleotides read TGCAGTGCTAGAGATCCGAACACTGAAGCTTTCTTT.

The chain uses TRBV6-2 or TRBV6-3 and TRBJ2-5; possible D gene TRBD1, 5 bases. Germline V lookup: CDR1 MNHEY, CDR2 SVGEGT. The CDR3 contains 13 residues. Trimming cost V 2 bases and J 4 bases, with 8 bases left between them. CDR3 coding DNA: TGTGCCAGCAGTTACCCAGGGTCAGAGACCCAGTACTTC. This codes for CASSYPGSETQYF.

The chain joins TRBV12-3 or TRBV12-4 to TRBJ1-5, with D perhaps matching TRBD1 (5 bases). Trimming pared 6 bases from V and 6 bases from J, leaving 12 bases between. This CDR3 spans 13 amino acids. The CDR3 bases are TGTGCCAGCAGCACTCAGGGATTTCAGCCCCAGCATTTT. It codes for CASSTQGFQPQHF.

This clonotype was detected many times. This chain links TRBV12-3 or TRBV12-4 with TRBJ2-6, with 7 bases matching TRBD2. The CDR3 has 16 amino acids. V lost 7 bases and J lost 3; bases outside the gene matches: 9. CDR3 loop: CASTLGGGSGANVLTF. The CDR3, as DNA: TGTGCCAGCACCCTGGGGGGGGGTAGTGGGGCCAACGTCCTGACTTTC.

In its sample, this clonotype was seen a few times. The chain employs TRBV7-2 and TRBJ2-7, with 10 bases lining up with TRBD1. CDR1 SGHTA and CDR2 FQGNSA come from the germline V gene. CDR3 size: 16 residues. V was pared by 1 base and J by 3 bases, with 6 bases of the junction left unmatched. Here the CDR3 reads CASSLGVRDRGYEQYF. CDR3 nucleotide sequence: TGTGCCAGCAGCTTAGGGGTGAGGGACAGGGGCTACGAGCAGTACTTC.

J is TRBJ2-1 and V is TRBV6-6, with D perhaps being TRBD1 or TRBD2 (5 bases each). Germline CDR1 MNHNY, CDR2 SVGAGI (reference sequence). This CDR3 is built from 16 residues. V lost 10 bases to trimming and J lost 4 bases, with 23 bases between them. The CDR3 spells CATLGDATIPYNEQFF. The CDR3 nucleotides read TGTGCCACCCTTGGGGACGCAACTATCCCTTACAATGAGCAGTTCTTC.

The chain combines TRBV5-1 with TRBJ2-1; D might be TRBD1 (6 bases). Germline lookup yields CDR1 SGHRS and CDR2 YFSETQ. Trimming stripped 4 bases from V and 3 bases from J, with 11 bases between. This CDR3 has 14 amino acids. The CDR3 coding sequence is TGCGCCAGCAGCCCGAAGGGGGACTACAATGAGCAGTTCTTC. Protein sequence: CASSPKGDYNEQFF.

This clonotype was seen a handful of times. The gene calls are TRBV5-1 and TRBJ2-3, with a possible D match to TRBD1 (6 bases). There are 14 residues in the CDR3. Germline V gene lookup returns CDR1 SGHRS and CDR2 YFSETQ. V lost 5 bases and J lost 4, with 14 bases in between. CDR3 nucleotide sequence: TGCGCCAGCAGTTCCACAGGGAGCGCAGATACGCAGTATTTT. It is translated as CASSSTGSADTQYF.

CDR3 nucleotide sequence: TGCAGTGCTTCCAGGGGCCCTAATGAAAAACTGTTTTTT. It codes for CSASRGPNEKLFF. The chain carries TRBV20-1 and TRBJ1-4, with a tentative D call TRBD1 (6 bases). Deletions cut 5 bases from V and 3 bases from J, with 10 bases between. Germline lookup yields CDR1 DFQATT and CDR2 SNEGSKA (reference sequence). CDR3 length equals 13 residues.

The rearrangement joins TRBV28 to TRBJ2-7; 9 bases match TRBD1. The J call may be in error: the DNA end matches TRBJ2-5 better. The CDR3 is 15 residues long. CDR1 MDHEN and CDR2 SYDVKM come from the germline V gene. This chain's CDR3 is CASGLRRTGVKTQYF. CDR3 DNA sequence: TGTGCCAGCGGACTCCGGAGGACAGGGGTGAAGACCCAGTACTTC.

The genes are TRBV29-1 and TRBJ2-7; 7 bases fit TRBD1. V lost 4 bases and J lost 2; bases outside the gene matches: 11. Germline CDR1 is SQVTM and CDR2 is ANQGSEA. CDR3 length: 15 amino acids. CDR3: CSVGTTDRATYEQYF. CDR3 in DNA: TGCAGCGTTGGGACGACAGACAGGGCAACCTACGAGCAGTACTTC.

This CDR3 reads CSASDPTANYGYTF. The CDR3 nucleotides are TGCAGTGCTAGCGACCCTACTGCTAACTATGGCTACACCTTC. The V and J genes are TRBV20-1 and TRBJ1-2; D gene uncertain. From germline, CDR1 is DFQATT and CDR2 SNEGSKA (reference sequence). The germline V and J ends were trimmed by 3 bases and 0 bases, with 11 bases remaining between them. The CDR3 consists of 14 residues.

The chain combines TRBV5-1 with TRBJ2-5, with a possible D match to TRBD1 (6 bases). V was cut by 0 bases and J by 3 bases, with 9 bases left in between. The CDR3 totals 14 residues. Germline V CDR1 and CDR2: SGHRS, YFSETQ. CDR3 sequence: CASSLENREETQYF. The CDR3 region has the DNA TGCGCCAGCAGCTTGGAGAACAGGGAAGAGACCCAGTACTTC.

The chain employs TRBV20-1 and TRBJ2-7; TRBD2 matches 10 bases. V shed 1 base, J shed 0 bases, and the junction held 6 bases outside the gene matches. Germline CDR1 is DFQATT and CDR2 is SNEGSKA (reference sequence). The CDR3 is 16 amino acids. CDR3 sequence: CSARVPGLAASYEQYF. As DNA, the CDR3 is TGCAGTGCTAGAGTTCCCGGACTAGCGGCCTCCTACGAGCAGTACTTC.

Only one count was recorded for this clonotype. This chain uses TRBV7-2 with TRBJ1-2, with no clear D. CDR1 and CDR2 (germline): SGHTA, FQGNSA. Deletions cut 1 base from V and 5 bases from J, with 11 bases between. The CDR3 totals 14 residues. The chain's CDR3 is CASSLDPRTYGYTF. CDR3 coding DNA: TGTGCCAGCAGCTTAGATCCGCGGACTTATGGCTACACCTTC.

Only a few counts were recorded for this clonotype. The V call is TRBV7-9, the J call TRBJ2-4, with D tentatively TRBD1 or TRBD2 (5 bases each). Germline-derived CDR1 and CDR2 are SEHNR and FQNEAQ (reference sequence). V was trimmed by 4 bases and J by 8 bases, leaving 15 bases between them. The CDR3 length is 14 residues. The CDR3 nucleotides are TGTGCCAGCAGCTCGCCCCGGGGCCAGGACATTCAGTACTTC. It encodes CASSSPRGQDIQYF.

A few counts support this clonotype. Here the CDR3 reads CATSREPPRSSGANVLTF. The CDR3 DNA is TGTGCCACCAGCAGAGAACCCCCCAGGTCCTCTGGGGCCAACGTCCTGACTTTC. The chain employs TRBV15 and TRBJ2-6, with D hard to call. Germline CDR1 and CDR2: LNHNV and YYDKDF (reference sequence). The V end lost 0 bases, the J end lost 0 bases, and 12 bases lay between the germline ends. The CDR3 consists of 18 residues.

The chain employs TRBV5-1 and TRBJ2-7; 9 bases are shared with TRBD2. In germline, CDR1 is SGHRS, CDR2 YFSETQ. The CDR3 is made up of 16 amino acids. V lost 3 bases to trimming and J lost 1 base; unmatched junction nucleotides: 8. The CDR3 reads CASSSITSGPSYEQYF. The CDR3 DNA sequence: TGCGCCAGCAGCTCGATTACTAGCGGGCCGTCCTACGAGCAGTACTTC.

This chain links TRBV28 with TRBJ2-3; D perhaps matches TRBD1 (6 bases). The CDR3 has 17 residues. Looked up from germline, CDR1 is MDHEN and CDR2 is SYDVKM. V was shortened by 6 bases and J by 2 bases, with 21 bases between the two germline ends. CDR3 residues: CASSSIGAGVDTDTQYF. The CDR3 DNA follows: TGTGCCAGCAGCTCCATCGGGGCAGGGGTCGACACAGATACGCAGTATTTT.

The chain has TRBV20-1 and TRBJ2-1; 10 bases align to TRBD2. Germline V gene sequence: CDR1 DFQATT, CDR2 SNEGSKA (reference sequence). The length of the CDR3 is 16 residues. V trimming: 0 bases; J trimming: 5 bases; junction bases outside the gene matches: 7. The CDR3 nucleotides are TGCAGTGCTAGAGATCCCCGAGCGGGGGGGCACAATGAGCAGTTCTTC. It codes for CSARDPRAGGHNEQFF.